This record concerns one T cell receptor beta chain sequence. Its antigen is unidentified. This record comes from a study of CD8 T cells in Susac syndrome. General study findings and limits: Susac CD8+ cells expanded clonally the most in TEMRA cells and in active patients.

The V segment lost 8 bases and the J segment 2 bases; nucleotides outside the gene matches: 9. The germline CDR1 and CDR2 sequences are ENHRY and SYGVKD. The CDR3 consists of 15 residues. RNA in amounts of about 0.45 to 1 ug was reverse transcribed with random hexamers. Amplification of TCR beta CDR3 across 54 Vbeta and 13 Jbeta was performed with immunoSEQ multiplex PCR. From the immunoSEQ multiplex PCR reads, TCRdb called clonotypes with MiXCR, one entry per CDR3 protein. The profile shows around 90,000 distinct CDR3 sequences, about 96% of them singletons. The patients with Susac syndrome were individuals who fulfilled the recently defined diagnostic criteria for disease that was either definite or probable.

The material sequenced was CD8+ T cells from PBMCs. This sequence joins TRBV10-3 and TRBJ2-3, with TRBD1 identical over 8 bases. This TCR derives from a human donor with Susac syndrome. The chain's CDR3 is CAISGGTGDTDTQYF. CDR3 DNA: TGTGCCATCTCAGGAGGGACAGGAGACACAGATACGCAGTATTTT.